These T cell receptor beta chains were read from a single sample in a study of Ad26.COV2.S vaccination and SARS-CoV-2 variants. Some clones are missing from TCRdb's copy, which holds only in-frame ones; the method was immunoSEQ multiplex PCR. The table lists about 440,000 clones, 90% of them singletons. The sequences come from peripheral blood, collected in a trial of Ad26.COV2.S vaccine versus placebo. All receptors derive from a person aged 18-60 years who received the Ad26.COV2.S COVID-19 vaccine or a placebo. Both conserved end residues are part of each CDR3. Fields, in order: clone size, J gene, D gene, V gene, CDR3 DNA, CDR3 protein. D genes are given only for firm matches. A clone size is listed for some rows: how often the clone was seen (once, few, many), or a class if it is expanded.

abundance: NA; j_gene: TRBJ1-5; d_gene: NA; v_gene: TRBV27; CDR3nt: TGTGCCAGCAGTCGAAGCACAGGGTTCAATCAGCCCCAGCATTTT; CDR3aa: CASSRSTGFNQPQHF
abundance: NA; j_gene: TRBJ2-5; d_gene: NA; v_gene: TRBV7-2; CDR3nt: TGTGCCAGCAGCTTAGGTCGTGGGGGGATTGAGACCCAGTACTTC; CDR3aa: CASSLGRGGIETQYF
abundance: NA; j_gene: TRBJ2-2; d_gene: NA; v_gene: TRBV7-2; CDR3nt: TGTGCCAGCAGCTTAGCACCGGGGGAGCTGTTTTTT; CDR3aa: CASSLAPGELFF
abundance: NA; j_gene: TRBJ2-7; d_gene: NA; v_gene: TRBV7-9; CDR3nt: TGTGCCAGCAGCAGCGAACACAAGACACCCTACGAGCAGTACTTC; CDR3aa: CASSSEHKTPYEQYF
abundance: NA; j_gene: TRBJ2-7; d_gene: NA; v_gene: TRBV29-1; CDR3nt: TGCAGCGTTGTAGGGGCACACACCTACGAGCAGTACTTC; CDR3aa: CSVVGAHTYEQYF
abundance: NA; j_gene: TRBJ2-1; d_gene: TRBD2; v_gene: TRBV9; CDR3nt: TGTGCCAGCAGCGCTCAGCGGGGTGTAGGGAATGAGCAGTTCTTC; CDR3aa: CASSAQRGVGNEQFF
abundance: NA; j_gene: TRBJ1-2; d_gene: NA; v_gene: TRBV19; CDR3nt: TGTGCCAGTAGTCCCTCCCGGGCAGGCGTAGGACCCTATGGCTACACCTTC; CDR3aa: CASSPSRAGVGPYGYTF
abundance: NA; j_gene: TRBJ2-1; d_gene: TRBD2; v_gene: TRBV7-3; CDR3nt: TGTGCCAGCAGCTTGACTAGCGGGAGTGGTGAGCAGTTCTTC; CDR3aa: CASSLTSGSGEQFF
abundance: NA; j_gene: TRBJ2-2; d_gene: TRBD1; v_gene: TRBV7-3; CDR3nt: TGTGCCAGCAGCTGGCCGGGACAGCAGAACACCGGGGAGCTGTTTTTT; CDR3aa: CASSWPGQQNTGELFF
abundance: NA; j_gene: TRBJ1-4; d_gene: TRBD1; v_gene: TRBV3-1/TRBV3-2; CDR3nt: TGTGCCAGCAGCCCAGGGGGGAGGGGGAACGAAAAACTGTTTTTT; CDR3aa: CASSPGGRGNEKLFF
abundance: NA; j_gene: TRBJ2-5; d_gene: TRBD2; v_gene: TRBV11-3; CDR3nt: TGTGCCAGCAGCTTAGGACTAGCGGGAGGGCCAGAGGAGACCCAGTACTTC; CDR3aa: CASSLGLAGGPEETQYF
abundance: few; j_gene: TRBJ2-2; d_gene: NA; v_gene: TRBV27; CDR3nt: TGTGCCAGCAGTCGAGTCATCCAGAACACCGGGGAGCTGTTTTTT; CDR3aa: CASSRVIQNTGELFF
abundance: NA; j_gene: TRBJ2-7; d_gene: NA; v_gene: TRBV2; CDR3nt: TGTGCCAGCAGCGGGGGCTACGAGCAGTACTTC; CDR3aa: CASSGGYEQYF
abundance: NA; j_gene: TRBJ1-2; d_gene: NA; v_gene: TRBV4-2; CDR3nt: TGTGCCAGCAGCCAAGAGTCCCTCTATGGCTACACCTTC; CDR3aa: CASSQESLYGYTF
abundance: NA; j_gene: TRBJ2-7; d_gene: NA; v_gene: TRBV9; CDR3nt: TGTGCCAGCAGCGTAGGTTCGGGGGGCATATACGAGCAGTACTTC; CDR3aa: CASSVGSGGIYEQYF
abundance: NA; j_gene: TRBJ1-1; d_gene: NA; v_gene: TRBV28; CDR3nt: TGTGCCAGCAGTTTATCTTTTGGGGGTCACATGACCACTGAAGCTTTCTTT; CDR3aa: CASSLSFGGHMTTEAFF
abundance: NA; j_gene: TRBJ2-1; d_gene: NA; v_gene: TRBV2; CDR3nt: TGTGCCAGCATGACGGAAGGCAGCTCCTACAATGAGCAGTTCTTC; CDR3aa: CASMTEGSSYNEQFF
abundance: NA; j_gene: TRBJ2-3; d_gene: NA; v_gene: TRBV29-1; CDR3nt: TGCAGCGTCAAACTGGGCCGAGGCACAGATACGCAGTATTTT; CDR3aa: CSVKLGRGTDTQYF
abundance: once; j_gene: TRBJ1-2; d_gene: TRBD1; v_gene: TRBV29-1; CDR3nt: TGCAGCACTGACACGGAAACAGGGGGTTCAGCCTTC; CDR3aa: CSTDTETGGSAF
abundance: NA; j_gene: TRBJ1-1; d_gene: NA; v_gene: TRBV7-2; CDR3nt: TGTGCCAGCAGCTTGCAGGACCCGAACACTGAAGCTTTCTTT; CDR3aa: CASSLQDPNTEAFF
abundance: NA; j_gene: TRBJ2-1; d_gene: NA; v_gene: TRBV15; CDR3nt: TGTGCCACCAGCAGAGGAGGGGGTAGCTCCTACAATGAGCAGTTCTTC; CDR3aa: CATSRGGGSSYNEQFF
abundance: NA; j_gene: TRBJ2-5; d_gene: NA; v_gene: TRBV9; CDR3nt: TGTGCCAGCAGCGCCAGCTCAGGTACCCAAGAGACCCAGTACTTC; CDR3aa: CASSASSGTQETQYF
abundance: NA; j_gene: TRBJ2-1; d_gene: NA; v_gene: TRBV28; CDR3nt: TGTGCCAGCAGTCAAAGCGACAATGAGCAGTTCTTC; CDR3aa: CASSQSDNEQFF
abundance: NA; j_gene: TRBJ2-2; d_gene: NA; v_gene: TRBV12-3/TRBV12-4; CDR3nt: TGTGCCAGCAGTTACACCGGGGAGCTGTTTTTT; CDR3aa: CASSYTGELFF
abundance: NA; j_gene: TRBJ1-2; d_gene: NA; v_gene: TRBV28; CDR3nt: TGTGCCAGCAGCTCGGACATCTATGGCTACACCTTC; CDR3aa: CASSSDIYGYTF
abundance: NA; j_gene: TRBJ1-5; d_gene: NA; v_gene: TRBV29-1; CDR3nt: TGCAGCGTTGGTTCCGGCAATCAGCCCCAGCATTTT; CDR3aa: CSVGSGNQPQHF
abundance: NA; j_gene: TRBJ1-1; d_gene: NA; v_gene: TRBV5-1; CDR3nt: TGCGCCAGCAGGTGGGGGAACACTGAAGCTTTCTTT; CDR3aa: CASRWGNTEAFF
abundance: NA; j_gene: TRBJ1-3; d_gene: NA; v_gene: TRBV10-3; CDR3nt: TGTGCCATCAGTGAGGGTCTGGCTGGAAACACCATATATTTT; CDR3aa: CAISEGLAGNTIYF
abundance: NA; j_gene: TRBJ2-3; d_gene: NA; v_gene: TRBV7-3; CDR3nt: TGTGCCAGCAGCCCTCAACCGAACACAGATACGCAGTATTTT; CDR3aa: CASSPQPNTDTQYF
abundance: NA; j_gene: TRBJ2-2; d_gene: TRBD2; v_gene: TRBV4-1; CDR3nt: TGCGCCAGCAGCCAAGATTCCCCGCGGGAGAGGGGCGGGGAGCTGTTTTTT; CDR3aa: CASSQDSPRERGGELFF
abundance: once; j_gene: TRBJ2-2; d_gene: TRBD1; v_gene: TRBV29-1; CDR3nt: TGCAGCGTTGAAGTGAGGGGGCGAGTGAACACCGGGGAGCTGTTTTTT; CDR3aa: CSVEVRGRVNTGELFF
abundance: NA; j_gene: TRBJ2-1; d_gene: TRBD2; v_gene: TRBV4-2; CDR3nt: TGTGCCAGCAGCCAAGAACTAGCGGGAAATGAGCAGTTCTTC; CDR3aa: CASSQELAGNEQFF
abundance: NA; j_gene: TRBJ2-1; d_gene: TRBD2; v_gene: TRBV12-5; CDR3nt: TGTGCTAGTGCCAGTAGCGGGAAAACCTACAATGAGCAGTTCTTC; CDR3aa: CASASSGKTYNEQFF
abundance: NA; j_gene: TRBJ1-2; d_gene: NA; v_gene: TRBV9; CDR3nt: TGTGCCAGCAGCCTTGGGAGAGCCACTAACTATGGCTACACCTTC; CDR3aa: CASSLGRATNYGYTF
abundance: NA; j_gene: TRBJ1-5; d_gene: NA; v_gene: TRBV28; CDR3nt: TGTGCCAGCACCTTGGAGTGGAATCAGCCCCAGCATTTT; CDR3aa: CASTLEWNQPQHF
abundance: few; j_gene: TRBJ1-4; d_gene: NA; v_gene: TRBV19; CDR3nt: TGTGCCAGTAGTATAGCATTTAGGAAGCGGGGTGAAAAACTGTTTTTT; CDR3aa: CASSIAFRKRGEKLFF
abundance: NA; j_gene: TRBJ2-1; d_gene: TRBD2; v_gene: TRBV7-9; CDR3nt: TGTGCCAGCAGCTTAGTTCTAGCGGGAGTGTACTCCTACAATGAGCAGTTCTTC; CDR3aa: CASSLVLAGVYSYNEQFF
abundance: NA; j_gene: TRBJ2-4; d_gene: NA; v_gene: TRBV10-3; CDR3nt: TGTGCCATCAGTGGGGACGGCAAAAACATTCAGTACTTC; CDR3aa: CAISGDGKNIQYF
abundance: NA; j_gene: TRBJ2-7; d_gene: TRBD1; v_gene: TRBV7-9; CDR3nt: TGTGCCAGCAGCTGGCCCAGGGACAGGGAAACCTACGAGCAGTACTTC; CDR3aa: CASSWPRDRETYEQYF
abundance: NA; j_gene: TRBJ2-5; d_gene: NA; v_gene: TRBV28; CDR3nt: TGTGCCAGCAGTCCGGTCCTTTGGGCCCAGTACTTC; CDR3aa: CASSPVLWAQYF
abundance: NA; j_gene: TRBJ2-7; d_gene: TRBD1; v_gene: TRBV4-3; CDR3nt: TGCGCCAGCAGCCAAGATCGGGACAGGGGGCTCGAGCAGTACTTC; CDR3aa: CASSQDRDRGLEQYF
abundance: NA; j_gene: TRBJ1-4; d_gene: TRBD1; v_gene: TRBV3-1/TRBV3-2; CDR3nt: TGTGCCAGCAGCCAAACAACCCCAGGGGGGAGTGAAAAACTGTTTTTT; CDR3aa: CASSQTTPGGSEKLFF
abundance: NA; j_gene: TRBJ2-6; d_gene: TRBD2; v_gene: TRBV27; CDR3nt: TGTGCCAGCACCTTAGCGGGAGACCCCTCTGGGGCCAACGTCCTGACTTTC; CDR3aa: CASTLAGDPSGANVLTF
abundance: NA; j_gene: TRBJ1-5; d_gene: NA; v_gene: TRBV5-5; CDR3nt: TGTGCCAGCAGCTTGGTTGGAGGGGATAGCAATCAGCCCCAGCATTTT; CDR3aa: CASSLVGGDSNQPQHF